The 28 T cell receptor beta chains below come from one sample, sequenced in a study of PD-L1 blockade in urothelial cancer. TCRdb's copy holds only in-frame clones and misses some; the assay was immunoSEQ multiplex PCR. This table has just over 14,000 clones, around 87% appearing once. Sequencing used PBMCs, obtained around atezolizumab (anti-PD-L1) treatment. Every receptor here comes from a man aged 70-80 years with urothelial cancer.

This clone came up once. This chain connects TRBV5-8 to TRBJ1-2; D may be TRBD1 (5 bases). Germline CDR1 SGHTS, CDR2 YDEGEE. Deletions cut 2 bases from V and 5 bases from J, with 16 bases between. This CDR3 contains 15 residues. The CDR3 sequence is CASSFRTQSLYGYTF. The CDR3 nucleotides are TGTGCCAGCAGCTTTAGGACACAAAGTCTGTATGGCTACACCTTC. Using reference TRBV5-8 and TRBJ1-2 for the parts outside the CDR3, the full variable domain is EAGVTQSPTHLIKTRGQQATLRCSPISGHTSVYWYQQALGLGLQFLLWYDEGEERNRGNFPPRFSGRQFPNYSSELNVNALELEDSALYLCASSFRTQSLYGYTFGSGTRLTVV.

This sequence joins TRBV11-2 and TRBJ2-7, with D possibly being TRBD1 (6 bases). The CDR3 is made up of 15 amino acids. The V end lost 0 bases, the J end lost 4 bases, and 13 bases lay between the germline ends. Germline CDR1 and CDR2: SGHAT and FQNNGV. The CDR3 sequence: CASSLDLGQGYEQYF. DNA of the CDR3: TGTGCCAGCAGCTTAGATCTAGGGCAGGGGTACGAGCAGTACTTC.

The chain recombines TRBV6-4 with TRBJ1-2; D call uncertain. Germline V gene lookup returns CDR1 MRHNA and CDR2 SNTAGT. Between the trimmed V and J ends, which lost 0 bases and 8 bases, there was a span of 10 bases. This CDR3 is built from 13 residues. For the CDR3, the DNA is TGTGCCAGCAGTGACTCGAGAGGAGGGGGCTACACCTTC. Translated: CASSDSRGGGYTF.

This chain joins TRBV28 and TRBJ1-1; perhaps TRBD1 as D (6 bases). Germline CDR1 reads MDHEN; CDR2 reads SYDVKM. CDR3 length: 16 residues. V lost 7 bases, J lost 0 bases, and 18 bases lay in between. CDR3 residues: CASNFQATGLNTEAFF. The CDR3 DNA follows: TGTGCCAGCAATTTCCAGGCGACAGGCCTGAACACTGAAGCTTTCTTT.

The chain is built from TRBV7-9 and TRBJ1-4; 9 bases fit TRBD1. This CDR3 spans 18 amino acids. Looked up from germline, CDR1 is SEHNR and CDR2 is FQNEAQ (reference sequence). J was trimmed by 10 bases and V by 3 bases; bases with no gene match: 18. The CDR3 loop reads CASSFGGLRDRVFGKLFF. The CDR3 DNA reads as TGTGCCAGCAGCTTTGGCGGGCTTAGGGACAGGGTTTTCGGAAAACTGTTTTTT.

The chain recombines TRBV10-3 with TRBJ1-5, with D perhaps TRBD1 (5 bases). Trimming removed 4 bases at V and 0 bases at J, with 10 bases between. From germline, CDR1 is ENHRY and CDR2 SYGVKD. The CDR3 consists of 15 residues. The CDR3 loop reads CAISGGGTSNQPQHF. The CDR3 DNA sequence: TGTGCCATCAGTGGTGGCGGGACTAGCAATCAGCCCCAGCATTTT.

The chain recombines TRBV6-1 with TRBJ2-5; 8 bases match TRBD1. V was clipped by 6 bases and J by 4 bases; unmatched bases: 10. The CDR3 loop spans 15 amino acids. From germline, CDR1 is MNHNS and CDR2 SASEGT. The CDR3 is CASSRGLTGGETQYF. CDR3 coding DNA: TGTGCCAGCAGCCGAGGACTAACAGGGGGAGAGACCCAGTACTTC.

The J gene is TRBJ1-2, the V gene TRBV5-1; TRBD1 matches at 7 bases. J was trimmed by 8 bases and V by 1 base; bases with no gene match: 8. Germline-derived CDR1 and CDR2 are SGHRS and YFSETQ. The CDR3 runs to 14 residues. CDR3 coding DNA: TGCGCCAGCAGCTTGCTGACAGGGCAAGAAGGCTACACCTTC. Protein product: CASSLLTGQEGYTF. Filled out from reference TRBV5-1 and TRBJ1-2, the complete variable domain reads KAGVTQTPRYLIKTRGQQVTLSCSPISGHRSVSWYQQTPGQGLQFLFEYFSETQRNKGNFPGRFSGRQFSNSRSEMNVSTLELGDSALYLCASSLLTGQEGYTFGSGTRLTVV.

The rearrangement joins TRBV6-5 to TRBJ2-7, with D possibly matching TRBD1 (5 bases). This CDR3 has 16 residues. Germline lookup yields CDR1 MNHEY and CDR2 SVGAGI. Trimming left V 0 bases short and J 2 bases short, with 14 bases between. The chain's CDR3 is CASSYSRSVRAYEQYF. CDR3 sequence (DNA): TGTGCCAGCAGTTACTCTCGGTCTGTCAGGGCCTACGAGCAGTACTTC.

This chain connects TRBV5-1 to TRBJ2-3; 7 positions agree with TRBD1. This CDR3 spans 15 amino acids. J lost 6 bases, V lost 0 bases, and 7 bases had no gene match. Germline V gene data show CDR1 as SGHRS and CDR2 as YFSETQ. Written as DNA, the CDR3 is TGCGCCAGCAGCTTGGCTCGACAGGGTTCCGATACGCAGTATTTT. Protein sequence: CASSLARQGSDTQYF.

This chain uses TRBV2 with TRBJ2-1, with 10 bases lining up with TRBD1. This CDR3 region has 16 residues. Germline V lookup: CDR1 SNHLY, CDR2 FYNNEI. The V and J ends lost 7 bases and 1 base, in that order; junction bases with no gene match: 7. The CDR3 loop reads CASTTGTGASYNEQFF. The CDR3, as DNA: TGTGCCAGCACCACCGGGACAGGGGCGTCCTACAATGAGCAGTTCTTC.

The chain carries TRBV4-1 and TRBJ1-1; 7 nucleotides agree with TRBD1. This CDR3 has 15 residues. V shed 2 bases and J 0 bases; nucleotides not matched to a gene: 3. Per the germline V gene, CDR1 is MGHRA and CDR2 is YSYEKL. The CDR3 loop reads CASSQQTGMNTEAFF. CDR3 DNA sequence: TGCGCCAGCAGCCAACAGACAGGGATGAACACTGAAGCTTTCTTT.

The genes are TRBV4-1 and TRBJ2-5; possible D gene TRBD1, 6 bases. CDR1 is MGHRA, CDR2 YSYEKL, per germline. CDR3 length: 15 residues. The V end lost 4 bases, the J end lost 2 bases, and 14 bases lay between the germline ends. CDR3 loop: CASSRYPGQQETQYF. The CDR3 bases are TGCGCCAGCAGCCGCTACCCCGGACAGCAAGAGACCCAGTACTTC.

The chain uses TRBV5-1 and TRBJ2-2, with TRBD1 matching 8 bases. CDR3 length equals 15 residues. Germline V lookup: CDR1 SGHRS, CDR2 YFSETQ. Trimming at V came to 1 base and at J to 6 bases, leaving 5 bases not matched to a gene. The CDR3 spells CASSLLGQGPGELFF. The CDR3 DNA follows: TGCGCCAGCAGCTTGTTAGGACAGGGCCCCGGGGAGCTGTTTTTT.

This chain joins TRBV27 and TRBJ2-7; 9 bases align to TRBD1. Germline assignment: CDR1 MNHEY and CDR2 SMNVEV (reference sequence). CDR3 size: 11 residues. Trimming removed 8 bases from V and 11 bases from J; junction bases left unmatched: 7. This chain's CDR3 is CASAGQGKEYF. The CDR3 region has the DNA TGTGCCAGCGCGGGACAGGGTAAGGAGTACTTC.

The gene calls are TRBV5-1 and TRBJ1-1; 10 bases agree with TRBD1. There are 15 residues in the CDR3. The V gene end was trimmed by 0 bases and the J gene end by 5 bases; junction bases not matched to a gene: 4. CDR1 and CDR2 from the germline V gene are SGHRS and YFSETQ. CDR3 in amino acids: CASSLGQGAQTEAFF. The DNA of the CDR3 is TGCGCCAGCAGCTTGGGACAGGGGGCGCAAACTGAAGCTTTCTTT.

The chain carries TRBV5-1 and TRBJ2-7; 7 nucleotides agree with TRBD1. The CDR3 has 14 residues. Germline V gene data show CDR1 as SGHRS and CDR2 as YFSETQ. V dropped 7 bases and J dropped 2; count of bases not matched to a gene: 9. The CDR3 is CASASGTAAYEQYF. CDR3 bases: TGCGCCAGCGCATCCGGGACAGCCGCCTACGAGCAGTACTTC.

The V gene is TRBV2, the J gene TRBJ2-3; 7 bases align to TRBD2. There are 16 residues in the CDR3. V shed 0 bases, J shed 5 bases, and the junction held 8 bases outside the gene matches. CDR1 and CDR2 (germline): SNHLY, FYNNEI. Here the CDR3 DNA reads TGTGCCAGCAGTGAAGCGCGGGAGAGCGGGCGAGATACGCAGTATTTT. Translated: CASSEARESGRDTQYF.

The rearrangement uses TRBV5-4 and TRBJ2-5; 8 positions agree with TRBD2. The J segment lost 4 bases and the V segment lost 4 bases, leaving 12 bases of the junction unmatched. Germline loops: CDR1 SGHNT, CDR2 YYREEE (reference sequence). The CDR3 runs 16 residues. The DNA of the CDR3 is TGTGCCAGCAGCACCCCATCTGAGCGGGGGCTAGAGACCCAGTACTTC. It codes for CASSTPSERGLETQYF.

The rearrangement joins TRBV5-1 to TRBJ2-7; D gene uncertain. In germline, CDR1 is SGHRS, CDR2 YFSETQ. Trimming pared 0 bases from V and 10 bases from J, leaving 14 bases between. This CDR3 has 13 amino acids. Here the CDR3 reads CASSLAGVSPQYF. As DNA, the CDR3 is TGCGCCAGCAGCTTGGCCGGAGTCAGTCCACAGTACTTC.

The table lists this clone with a few counts. The V gene is TRBV20-1, the J gene TRBJ1-1; TRBD1 aligns across 8 bases. This CDR3 region has 11 residues. Germline V gene data show CDR1 as DFQATT and CDR2 as SNEGSKA (reference sequence). The junction had 3 bases not matched to a gene; V was cut back by 4 bases and J by 8 bases. The CDR3 DNA follows: TGCAGTGCTACGCGGACAGGGGAAGCTTTCTTT. Translated, it gives CSATRTGEAFF.

This sequence joins TRBV30 and TRBJ2-3; maybe TRBD1 (6 bases). CDR1 and CDR2 (germline): GTSNPN, SVGIG (reference sequence). Trimming left V 0 bases short and J 2 bases short, with 18 bases between. The CDR3 totals 17 residues. The CDR3 protein is CAWSVAGTREFTDTQYF. The CDR3 DNA reads TGTGCCTGGAGTGTTGCTGGGACAAGGGAATTCACAGATACGCAGTATTTT.

The rearrangement uses TRBV9 and TRBJ2-3; D remains ambiguous. CDR3 length equals 13 residues. Germline assignment: CDR1 SGDLS and CDR2 YYNGEE. V was pared by 0 bases and J by 1 base, with 3 bases between. CDR3 loop: CASSVGGTDTQYF. In DNA form, the CDR3 reads TGTGCCAGCAGCGTAGGAGGCACAGATACGCAGTATTTT.

V usage is TRBV6-5 and J usage is TRBJ2-7, with D hard to call. Between the trimmed V and J ends, which lost 8 bases and 2 bases, there was a span of 7 bases. This CDR3 has 11 residues. Looked up from germline, CDR1 is MNHEY and CDR2 is SVGAGI. The CDR3 sequence: CASQEPYEQYF. CDR3 nucleotide sequence: TGTGCCAGCCAAGAGCCCTACGAGCAGTACTTC.

The chain uses TRBV7-9 and TRBJ1-1; D uncertain. V lost 4 bases to trimming and J lost 2 bases, with 23 bases between them. CDR1 SEHNR and CDR2 FQNEAQ come from the germline V gene (reference sequence). This CDR3 has 18 amino acids. In nucleotides, the CDR3 is TGTGCCAGCAGCTCACCCTCGAGGGCAGCCCAGTTCAACACTGAAGCTTTCTTT. It codes for CASSSPSRAAQFNTEAFF.

The V call is TRBV29-1, the J call TRBJ1-1; D uncertain. This CDR3 contains 13 residues. Germline loops: CDR1 SQVTM, CDR2 ANQGSEA. Trimming cost V 4 bases and J 3 bases, with 12 bases left between them. DNA for the CDR3: TGCAGCGTTGTTGGCAGTGGCTACACTGAAGCTTTCTTT. Translation: CSVVGSGYTEAFF.

The rearrangement joins TRBV14 to TRBJ1-6, with D hard to call. The CDR3 has 15 amino acids. Germline CDR1 is SGHDN and CDR2 is FVKESK. V was pared by 4 bases and J by 2 bases, with 9 bases between. The CDR3 protein is CASSPGGTYNSPLHF. The CDR3 region has the DNA TGTGCCAGCAGCCCTGGAGGGACCTATAATTCACCCCTCCACTTT.

The V and J genes are TRBV5-4 and TRBJ2-7, with D hard to call. Trimming cost V 2 bases and J 3 bases, with 15 bases left between them. The CDR3 extends over 15 amino acids. CDR1 and CDR2 from the germline V gene are SGHNT and YYREEE (reference sequence). The CDR3 DNA reads as TGTGCCAGCAGCTTTAGGCACAGTTTGAACTACGAGCAGTACTTC. Protein sequence: CASSFRHSLNYEQYF.